The 6 T cell receptor beta chains below were found in one sample sequenced in a study of OX40 agonist ivuxolimab in advanced cancers. The table came from immunoSEQ multiplex PCR; TCRdb's copy has only in-frame clones and leaves some out. The profile shows approximately 61,000 clones, about 80% of them singletons. This specimen consisted of CD4+ or CD8+ T cells sorted from blood, obtained in a trial of the OX40 agonist ivuxolimab. Every receptor here comes from an adult with an advanced solid tumor such as melanoma, head and neck, liver or kidney cancer.

The chain has TRBV2 and TRBJ2-1, with 10 bases fitting TRBD2. Germline V gene sequence: CDR1 SNHLY, CDR2 FYNNEI. This CDR3 is built from 16 residues. With V trimmed by 8 bases and J by 7 bases, 14 bases remained unmatched. This chain's CDR3 is CASGPKRGGQGNEQFF. The CDR3 DNA reads as TGTGCCAGCGGCCCGAAGCGGGGGGGTCAAGGAAATGAGCAGTTCTTC.

This clone was observed a few times. The chain uses TRBV7-6 and TRBJ1-1; D unclear. Germline-derived CDR1 and CDR2 are SGHVS and FNYEAQ. The CDR3 runs 14 residues. V was shortened by 3 bases and J by 3 bases, with 11 bases between the two germline ends. The CDR3, as DNA: TGTGCCAGCAGCTTGGTAACAAGCGACACTGAAGCTTTCTTT. It specifies CASSLVTSDTEAFF.

V gene TRBV18 combines with J gene TRBJ2-1; 7 bases fit TRBD2. CDR3 length: 16 amino acids. Germline V CDR1 and CDR2: KGHSH, LQKENI. The trim removed 3 bases at V and 7 bases at J, leaving 12 bases unmatched. In nucleotides, the CDR3 is TGTGCCAGCTCACCCCCGGGGCGGGGGAGCTTGAATGAGCAGTTCTTC. Translating gives CASSPPGRGSLNEQFF.

This chain connects TRBV2 to TRBJ2-1, with D possibly matching TRBD2 (6 bases). V was cut by 11 bases and J by 0 bases, with 11 bases left in between. The CDR3 consists of 13 residues. CDR1 and CDR2 from the germline V gene are SNHLY and FYNNEI. The CDR3: CACTSPSYNEQFF. The CDR3 nucleotides are TGTGCCTGCACTAGCCCCTCCTACAATGAGCAGTTCTTC.

This clone was seen once. The chain employs TRBV9 and TRBJ1-1; the D is unclear. The V and J ends lost 0 bases and 1 base respectively, with 4 bases between them. The germline gives CDR1 SGDLS, CDR2 YYNGEE. The CDR3 consists of 13 residues. DNA of the CDR3: TGTGCCAGCAGCGTAGTTCAGAACACTGAAGCTTTCTTT. Its protein product is CASSVVQNTEAFF. Full variable domain (rest looked up from reference TRBV9 and TRBJ1-1): DSGVTQTPKHLITATGQRVTLRCSPRSGDLSVYWYQQSLDQGLQFLIQYYNGEERAKGNILERFSAQQFPDLHSELNLSSLELGDSALYFCASSVVQNTEAFFGQGTRLTVV.

J is TRBJ2-3 and V is TRBV5-1; 9 bases align to TRBD1. This CDR3 has 14 residues. The V gene end was trimmed by 0 bases and the J gene end by 6 bases; junction bases not matched to a gene: 2. Per the germline V gene, CDR1 is SGHRS and CDR2 is YFSETQ. CDR3 DNA: TGCGCCAGCAGCTTGGGGACAGGGGTGGATACGCAGTATTTT. Protein sequence: CASSLGTGVDTQYF.